The table lists the clone carrying this T cell receptor (beta chain) with a count of one. The record originates from a study of blood T cell repertoires in COVID-19. Looking at the study overall: Donors in the United States, Italy and Spain gave samples during acute or convalescent COVID-19. The analysed material was cDNA or gDNA that came from T cells, B-cell-depleted T cells, or PBMCs.

From germline, CDR1 is SGHTA and CDR2 FQGNSA. The CDR3 length is 15 residues. Trimming removed 4 bases at V and 3 bases at J, with 15 bases between. Source study methods: Estimates of nucleated cell counts were drawn from the amplification of reference gene primers. Method: immunoSEQ multiplex PCR; TCRdb's copy keeps in-frame clones and lacks some. V, J and clone size reflect that table, while D and trimming were determined from the DNA. The table has roughly 130,000 clones, around three quarters seen once; the top ten hold 16%. V usage is TRBV7-2 and J usage is TRBJ1-2, with D unclear. Sequenced material: peripheral blood. The clonotype comes from a man aged 55 to 69 with active or convalescent COVID-19. CDR3 bases: TGTGCCAGCAGCTCCCTTCGGGGTTTAGACTATGGCTACACCTTC. Its translation: CASSSLRGLDYGYTF.